These 20 T cell receptor beta chains share one sample of origin, sequenced in a study of identical twins. One entry per CDR3 protein results from TCRdb running MiXCR on the 5' RACE reads. The sample contains 200,000 to 300,000 distinct CDR3 sequences, about 10% of which appear only once. Specimen: memory T cells sorted from blood. The origin of the receptors is a man aged 50 to 60 in good health.

V gene TRBV15 combines with J gene TRBJ1-5; TRBD1 might be the D (5 bases). The CDR3 length is 14 residues. The V end was cut by 6 bases, the J end by 10 bases, with 19 bases between. CDR1 and CDR2 (germline): LNHNV, YYDKDF (reference sequence). DNA of the CDR3: TGTGCCACCAGTGGAACAGGCCAGCCAAGTCCCCAGCATTTT. Its protein product is CATSGTGQPSPQHF.

This clonotype occurred a few times. The chain recombines TRBV9 with TRBJ2-2, with a weak D call TRBD1 (6 bases). The CDR3 runs 14 residues. The germline CDR1 and CDR2 sequences are SGDLS and YYNGEE. V shed 0 bases and J shed 6 bases, with 9 bases lying between them. The CDR3 DNA reads as TGTGCCAGCAGCGTAGGCCAGGGGTCCGGGGAGCTGTTTTTT. Its translation: CASSVGQGSGELFF.

The chain is built from TRBV12-3 or TRBV12-4 and TRBJ1-6; a possible D gene is TRBD1 (6 bases). The CDR3 consists of 13 residues. Between the trimmed V and J ends, which lost 6 bases and 9 bases, there was a span of 12 bases. CDR3 residues: CASRGQVVSPLHF. In DNA, the CDR3 is TGTGCCAGCAGGGGACAAGTGGTTTCACCCCTCCACTTT.

The J gene is TRBJ1-1, the V gene TRBV18, with 8 bases fitting TRBD1. This CDR3 region has 11 residues. Germline CDR1 is KGHSH and CDR2 is LQKENI. V lost 6 bases, J lost 8 bases, and 2 bases stayed unmatched. The CDR3 nucleotides read TGTGCCAGCTCGACAGGGGACGAAGCTTTCTTT. Protein product: CASSTGDEAFF.

This clonotype was seen ten or more times. The V gene is TRBV20-1, the J gene TRBJ2-7; D may be TRBD1 (6 bases). The length of the CDR3 is 14 residues. Looked up from germline, CDR1 is DFQATT and CDR2 is SNEGSKA (reference sequence). Trimming removed 0 bases at V and 3 bases at J, with 12 bases between. This CDR3 is CSARDQLRGYEQYF. CDR3 nucleotides: TGCAGTGCTAGAGATCAGCTCAGGGGCTACGAGCAGTACTTC.

There are many counts of this clonotype. The rearrangement links TRBV20-1 to TRBJ2-7; D may be TRBD1 (5 bases). Trimming removed 0 bases at V and 6 bases at J, with 18 bases between. The CDR3 has 15 amino acids. The V gene's germline CDR1 is DFQATT and CDR2 SNEGSKA (reference sequence). The CDR3 DNA reads TGCAGTGCTAGAGATCGGAGTCAGGGAAAACCCGAGCAGTACTTC. This encodes CSARDRSQGKPEQYF.

The rearrangement uses TRBV7-2 and TRBJ2-1, with no clear D. CDR1 SGHTA and CDR2 FQGNSA come from the germline V gene. V was pared by 4 bases and J by 0 bases, with 10 bases between. The CDR3 spans 15 residues. The CDR3: CASSSDLSSYNEQFF. CDR3 coding DNA: TGTGCCAGCAGCTCCGACTTGAGCTCCTACAATGAGCAGTTCTTC.

This clonotype was recorded a few times. The chain joins TRBV18 to TRBJ2-3; D gene uncertain. This CDR3 spans 14 amino acids. CDR1 and CDR2 (germline): KGHSH, LQKENI. Trimming took 4 bases from V and 0 from J, leaving 8 bases between them. The CDR3 spells CASSRAFSTDTQYF. The CDR3 DNA sequence: TGTGCCAGCTCACGGGCCTTTAGCACAGATACGCAGTATTTT.

The chain uses TRBV20-1 and TRBJ2-7, with D perhaps matching TRBD1 or TRBD2 (5 bases each). From germline, CDR1 is DFQATT and CDR2 SNEGSKA (reference sequence). Trimming cost V 7 bases and J 5 bases, with 9 bases left between them. The CDR3 covers 10 residues. The CDR3 sequence is CSVGDHEQYF. The CDR3 nucleotides are TGCAGTGTGGGGGACCACGAGCAGTACTTC.

This clonotype was detected a few times. The chain employs TRBV7-9 and TRBJ2-2; possible D gene TRBD2, 6 bases. Trimming took off 5 bases at V and 6 bases at J, with 19 bases between the two ends. Germline V gives CDR1 SEHNR, CDR2 FQNEAQ (reference sequence). The CDR3 contains 16 residues. The CDR3: CASSDPVGGTSGELFF. CDR3 nucleotides: TGTGCCAGCAGCGACCCAGTGGGGGGTACCTCCGGGGAGCTGTTTTTT.

This clonotype was recorded at least ten times. The rearrangement joins TRBV20-1 to TRBJ1-4; perhaps TRBD1 as D (6 bases). The CDR3 totals 13 residues. CDR1 is DFQATT, CDR2 SNEGSKA, per germline (reference sequence). Between the trimmed V and J ends, which lost 7 bases and 7 bases, there was a span of 16 bases. CDR3 amino acids: CSGTGGTAEKLFF. CDR3 coding DNA: TGCAGTGGCACGGGGGGCACTGCTGAAAAACTGTTTTTT.

This clonotype was counted at least ten times. The V and J genes are TRBV12-3 or TRBV12-4 and TRBJ1-6; 10 bases agree with TRBD1. The CDR3 contains 15 residues. The junction had 4 bases not matched to a gene; V was cut back by 6 bases and J by 5 bases. The CDR3 DNA reads TGTGCCAGCAGCCAAGGGACAGGGGATAATTCACCCCTCCACTTT. Translated: CASSQGTGDNSPLHF.

This sequence joins TRBV12-3 or TRBV12-4 and TRBJ2-6; D gene uncertain. The CDR3 is made up of 18 amino acids. Trimming took 5 bases from V and 2 from J, leaving 19 bases between them. The CDR3 nucleotides read TGTGCCAGCAGTCTCCGGACGGCCTCCTTAGCTGGGGCCAACGTCCTGACTTTC. Encoded protein: CASSLRTASLAGANVLTF.

The rearrangement uses TRBV6-5 and TRBJ1-2; 7 bases fit TRBD1. This CDR3 has 13 residues. V shed 4 bases and J 8 bases; nucleotides not matched to a gene: 7. Germline CDR1 and CDR2: MNHEY and SVGAGI. CDR3 amino acids: CASSFSGGRGYTF. CDR3 coding DNA: TGTGCCAGCAGTTTCTCAGGGGGGAGAGGCTACACCTTC.

At least ten counts were recorded for this clonotype. The chain uses TRBV5-1 and TRBJ2-1; the D gene is possibly TRBD2 (6 bases). The V end was cut by 1 base, the J end by 8 bases, with 10 bases between. This CDR3 spans 13 amino acids. CDR1 is SGHRS, CDR2 YFSETQ, per germline. The DNA for the CDR3 is TGCGCCAGCAGCTTGACTAGCCTGGATGAGCAGTTCTTC. This sequence encodes CASSLTSLDEQFF.

This clonotype has a count of ten or more. The chain joins TRBV11-2 to TRBJ2-4; the D gene is possibly TRBD2 (5 bases). The CDR3 extends over 13 amino acids. Germline V gene data show CDR1 as SGHAT and CDR2 as FQNNGV. V lost 3 bases and J lost 4, with 7 bases in between. CDR3 loop: CASSLREKNIQYF. CDR3 DNA sequence: TGTGCCAGCAGCTTGAGGGAAAAAAACATTCAGTACTTC.

This clonotype is classed as medium-sized. The chain joins TRBV12-3 or TRBV12-4 to TRBJ2-1, with D uncertain. V lost 6 bases, J lost 6 bases, and 12 bases lay in between. CDR3 length: 13 residues. The CDR3, as DNA: TGTGCCAGCAGCCGAAGGGCCACCAATGAGCAGTTCTTC. Protein: CASSRRATNEQFF.

This clonotype was observed many times. J is TRBJ1-2 and V is TRBV2; D not resolved. V lost 6 bases and J lost 4, with 15 bases in between. Germline CDR1 and CDR2: SNHLY and FYNNEI. This CDR3 has 14 amino acids. The DNA of the CDR3 is TGTGCCAGCAGAGTACTGACGCCGGGCTATGGCTACACCTTC. This encodes CASRVLTPGYGYTF.

In the case of this clonotype: A much larger clone differs by one base, so this may be a read error. The J gene is TRBJ2-1, the V gene TRBV24-1, with 8 bases fitting TRBD1. The CDR3 contains 12 residues. The germline CDR1 and CDR2 sequences are KGHDR and SFDVKD. The CDR3 coding sequence is TGTGCCCCCAGTGATTTCGACAGGGGGCAGTTCTTC. Translation: CAPSDFDRGQFF.

The CDR3 loop reads CASSQGPTSFHLETQYF. The CDR3 bases are TGTGCCAGCAGCCAAGGACCCACCTCCTTTCACCTTGAGACCCAGTACTTC. V usage is TRBV14 and J usage is TRBJ2-5; D ambiguous. Looked up from germline, CDR1 is SGHDN and CDR2 is FVKESK. The CDR3 consists of 17 residues. V was pared by 1 base and J by 5 bases, with 20 bases between.